One sample yielded the 4 T cell receptor beta chains listed below, sequenced in a study of blood T cell repertoires in COVID-19. Clones were sequenced by immunoSEQ multiplex PCR, and TCRdb holds only the in-frame ones, with some missing. The table records hundreds of thousands of clones, approximately 90% of them present only once. Sequencing was performed on peripheral blood. The receptors stem from a woman in her thirties with active or convalescent COVID-19.

This clone appeared once. The rearrangement uses TRBV29-1 and TRBJ1-2; a weak D match, TRBD1 (5 bases). CDR1 is SQVTM, CDR2 ANQGSEA, per germline. The CDR3 length is 13 residues. V was cut by 7 bases and J by 8 bases, with 20 bases left in between. The CDR3 DNA reads TGCAGCGCCCAACCGATTGGGGGAGGCGGCTACACCTTC. Translated: CSAQPIGGGGYTF. The complete variable domain, with remaining parts taken from reference TRBV29-1 and TRBJ1-2, reads SAVISQKPSRDICQRGTSLTIQCQVDSQVTMMFWYRQQPGQSLTLIATANQGSEATYESGFVIDKFPISRPNLTFSTLTVSNMSPEDSSIYLCSAQPIGGGGYTFGSGTRLTVV.

The gene calls are TRBV5-5 and TRBJ1-1; D is undetermined. V was pared by 1 base and J by 1 base, with 8 bases between. This CDR3 has 14 amino acids. Looked up from germline, CDR1 is SGHKS and CDR2 is YYEKEE (reference sequence). The DNA for the CDR3 is TGTGCCAGCAGCTTGACAGTCCAGAACACTGAAGCTTTCTTT. It specifies CASSLTVQNTEAFF.

The V gene is TRBV27, the J gene TRBJ2-1; D gene ambiguous. Germline CDR1 and CDR2: MNHEY and SMNVEV (reference sequence). V lost 2 bases and J 0 bases, leaving 5 bases between the germline ends. This CDR3 has 14 amino acids. As DNA, the CDR3 is TGTGCCAGCAGTTTAGACAACTCCTACAATGAGCAGTTCTTC. Translating gives CASSLDNSYNEQFF.

This sequence joins TRBV4-1 and TRBJ1-1, with D uncertain. V lost 0 bases, J lost 0 bases, and 11 bases lay in between. Germline CDR1 MGHRA, CDR2 YSYEKL. The CDR3 loop spans 16 amino acids. The CDR3 DNA reads as TGCGCCAGCAGCCAAGATCGCGAGGGAATGAACACTGAAGCTTTCTTT. As protein: CASSQDREGMNTEAFF.